These 10 T cell receptor beta chains originate from one sample sequenced in a study of blood T cell repertoires in COVID-19. Clones were sequenced by immunoSEQ multiplex PCR, and TCRdb holds only the in-frame ones, with some missing. The sample carries 120,000 or so clones, more than 90% recorded once. Specimen: peripheral blood. Every receptor here comes from a man aged 60 to 69 with COVID-19, enrolled during active disease.

The V and J genes are TRBV30 and TRBJ2-7; a weak D match, TRBD2 (6 bases). V dropped 7 bases and J dropped 2 bases, with 15 bases sitting between them. The CDR3 has 13 residues. Germline V gives CDR1 GTSNPN, CDR2 SVGIG (reference sequence). The chain's CDR3 is CASQGTGTYEQYF. CDR3 bases: TGTGCCTCGCAAGGGACTGGAACCTACGAGCAGTACTTC.

The chain carries TRBV7-6 and TRBJ2-1, with 12 bases lining up with TRBD1. CDR3 size: 16 residues. Germline CDR1 reads SGHVS; CDR2 reads FNYEAQ. Trimming removed 2 bases from V and 6 bases from J; junction bases left unmatched: 5. In nucleotides, the CDR3 is TGTGCCAGCAGCTTACCGGGACAGGGGGCGGCCAATGAGCAGTTCTTC. Amino acid sequence: CASSLPGQGAANEQFF. The full variable domain, with the rest looked up from reference TRBV7-6 and TRBJ2-1, is GAGVSQSPRYKVTKRGQDVALRCDPISGHVSLYWYRQALGQGPEFLTYFNYEAQQDKSGLPNDRFSAERPEGSISTLTIQRTEQRDSAMYRCASSLPGQGAANEQFFGPGTRLTVL.

The chain is built from TRBV10-3 and TRBJ2-5, with TRBD2 matching over 8 bases. The CDR3 sequence is 16 residues long. The trim removed 2 bases at V and 2 bases at J, leaving 7 bases unmatched. CDR1 is ENHRY and CDR2 is SYGVKD in the germline V gene. The CDR3 nucleotides are TGTGCCATCAGTGAGAGGCTAGCGGGTCAACAAGAGACCCAGTACTTC. It codes for CAISERLAGQQETQYF.

This chain connects TRBV2 to TRBJ1-2; maybe TRBD1 (6 bases). The ends were cut back, 6 bases at V and 3 bases at J, with 14 bases in the middle. There are 14 residues in the CDR3. Germline lookup yields CDR1 SNHLY and CDR2 FYNNEI. Here the CDR3 reads CASRRYREDYGYTF. The CDR3 DNA reads as TGTGCCAGCAGGAGATACAGGGAAGACTATGGCTACACCTTC. Looking up the rest from reference TRBV2 and TRBJ1-2 gives the full variable domain: EPEVTQTPSHQVTQMGQEVILRCVPISNHLYFYWYRQILGQKVEFLVSFYNNEISEKSEIFDDQFSVERPDGSNFTLKIRSTKLEDSAMYFCASRRYREDYGYTFGSGTRLTVV.

The chain combines TRBV5-6 with TRBJ1-1; TRBD1 agrees at 10 bases. This CDR3 is built from 16 residues. Germline CDR1 reads SGHDT; CDR2 reads YYEEEE. Trimming cost V 3 bases and J 5 bases; bases outside gene matches: 10. CDR3 coding DNA: TGTGCCAGCAGCTGGGGGGACAGGGGCCTGGGGACTGAAGCTTTCTTT. Translated: CASSWGDRGLGTEAFF.

CDR3 sequence: CASSLGGSGSFNEQFF. CDR3 nucleotides: TGCGCCAGCAGCTTGGGAGGTAGCGGGAGTTTCAACGAGCAGTTCTTC. The rearrangement joins TRBV5-1 to TRBJ2-1; TRBD2 agrees at 9 bases. The CDR3 is made up of 16 amino acids. J was trimmed by 10 bases and V by 0 bases; bases with no gene match: 11. Germline V gene sequence: CDR1 SGHRS, CDR2 YFSETQ.

The chain has TRBV11-2 and TRBJ1-6, with a possible D match to TRBD1 (5 bases). CDR1 SGHAT and CDR2 FQNNGV come from the germline V gene. This CDR3 spans 17 amino acids. Trimming shortened V by 5 bases and J by 5 bases, and 19 bases separated the two germline ends. The CDR3 DNA is TGTGCCAGCAGCCCCTTGGGGCAGAACCTAAATAATTCACCCCTCCACTTT. As protein: CASSPLGQNLNNSPLHF.

In this sample, this clone turned up a few times. The chain links TRBV7-6 to TRBJ1-1; 10 bases map to TRBD1. This CDR3 has 15 residues. Germline CDR1 is SGHVS and CDR2 is FNYEAQ. Trimming cost V 5 bases and J 4 bases; bases outside gene matches: 7. For the CDR3, the DNA is TGTGCCAGCAGCCCCAGGGGACAGGGGACCACTGAAGCTTTCTTT. It translates to CASSPRGQGTTEAFF. The whole variable domain, remainder taken from reference TRBV7-6 and TRBJ1-1, is GAGVSQSPRYKVTKRGQDVALRCDPISGHVSLYWYRQALGQGPEFLTYFNYEAQQDKSGLPNDRFSAERPEGSISTLTIQRTEQRDSAMYRCASSPRGQGTTEAFFGQGTRLTVV.

To note about this clone: A much more abundant neighbour one base away suggests this may be a read error. V is TRBV4-1 and J is TRBJ1-4, with D unresolved. CDR1 is MGHRA and CDR2 is YSYEKL in the germline V gene. V lost 4 bases and J lost 6, with 21 bases in between. This CDR3 has 17 amino acids. The CDR3 nucleotides read TGCGCCAGCAGCCTTTTTTTAGGGAGCCAGCGAGATGAAAAACTGTTTTTT. The encoded protein is CASSLFLGSQRDEKLFF.

The chain employs TRBV7-9 and TRBJ1-1; TRBD1 might be the D (5 bases). CDR3 length equals 15 residues. Germline loops: CDR1 SEHNR, CDR2 FQNEAQ (reference sequence). V lost 5 bases to trimming and J lost 1 base, with 14 bases between them. The chain's CDR3 is CASSRLGGRNTEAFF. For the CDR3, the DNA is TGTGCCAGCAGCCGTCTGGGGGGACGGAACACTGAAGCTTTCTTT.